A selection of T cell receptor beta chains follows, all from one sample in a study of beta chain features in type 1 diabetes. The protocol was immunoSEQ multiplex PCR, while the TCRdb copy is restricted to in-frame clones and leaves out a portion. The sample includes approximately 170,000 clones, roughly 65% seen only once; the top ten take under 0.1%. The sample taken for sequencing was naive CD4+ T cells from blood. The receptors were gathered from a man aged 25-45 years with type 1 diabetes. Both conserved end residues are part of each CDR3. D genes are given only for firm matches. Only some rows state a clone size, as once, few, many or a class for expanded clones.

TRBJ2-7	few	TRBD1	TRBV7-7	15	TGTGCTAGCAGCTCCTGGACAGGGAATGTCTACGAGCAGTACTTC	CASSSWTGNVYEQYF
TRBJ2-1	few	NA	TRBV29-1	11	TGCAGCGTTGCTTTGGCGGGACCCAAGTTCTTC	CSVALAGPKFF
TRBJ1-1	NA	NA	TRBV7-2	13	TGTGCCAGCAGCTTAGAGGGGAACACTGAAGCTTTCTTT	CASSLEGNTEAFF
TRBJ2-5	NA	NA	TRBV7-2	13	TGTGCCACCTCCTCTTCGCTCCAAGAGACCCAGTACTTC	CATSSSLQETQYF
TRBJ2-2	NA	TRBD1	TRBV29-1	13	TGCAGCGTGTACAGGGGCATCACCGGGGAGCTGTTTTTT	CSVYRGITGELFF
TRBJ2-3	once	TRBD1	TRBV11-2	15	TGTGCCAGCAGCTACGACAGGGTTAGCACAGATACGCAGTATTTT	CASSYDRVSTDTQYF
TRBJ2-1	few	NA	TRBV30	12	TGTGCCTGGAGTGTACGAGTCAATGAGCAGTTCTTC	CAWSVRVNEQFF
TRBJ1-2	NA	TRBD1	TRBV20-1	11	TGCAGTGCTAGGCGGGACAGGGGCTACACCTTC	CSARRDRGYTF
TRBJ2-1	NA	NA	TRBV7-2	13	TGTGCCAGCAGCTCTAGCCGGGGGAATGAGCAGTTCTTC	CASSSSRGNEQFF
TRBJ1-1	few	NA	TRBV29-1	14	TGCAGCGTTTCCCGGGCTGGGGAGAACACTGAAGCTTTCTTT	CSVSRAGENTEAFF
TRBJ2-7	few	TRBD2	TRBV29-1	14	TGCAGCGTTGAACTAGCGGGGGGTAAGGACGAGCAGTACTTC	CSVELAGGKDEQYF
TRBJ1-1	few	NA	TRBV29-1	13	TGCAGCGTTCTCCGGCCACTTGGCACTGAAGCTTTCTTT	CSVLRPLGTEAFF
TRBJ2-7	few	NA	TRBV30	12	TGTGCCTGGAGTGGTTTGGCCTACGAGCAGTACTTC	CAWSGLAYEQYF
TRBJ2-7	once	TRBD2	TRBV2	12	TGTGCCAGCCGCGGCGGGGGCTACGAGCAGTACTTC	CASRGGGYEQYF
TRBJ1-2	NA	NA	TRBV29-1	12	TGCAGCGGACTAGTTAGAGATTATGGCTACACCTTC	CSGLVRDYGYTF
TRBJ2-3	NA	NA	TRBV19	12	TGTGCCAGTAGCCCAGGTGTAGCTACGCAGTATTTT	CASSPGVATQYF
TRBJ2-1	NA	TRBD1	TRBV12-5	15	TGTGCTAGTGGTCTCGGGACAGGGGGCGAAAATGAGCAGTTCTTC	CASGLGTGGENEQFF
TRBJ1-2	NA	NA	TRBV7-2	15	TGTGCCAGCAGCCCGTTAGCGGCGGGAGGCTATGGCTACACCTTC	CASSPLAAGGYGYTF
TRBJ2-3	NA	NA	TRBV7-2	15	TGTGCCAGCAGCTTCGGTCTTAGGGGCACAGATACGCAGTATTTT	CASSFGLRGTDTQYF
TRBJ1-6	NA	NA	TRBV9	15	TGTGCCAGCAGTCCAAGACAGGCAGGGGATTCACCCCTCCACTTT	CASSPRQAGDSPLHF
TRBJ1-1	few	NA	TRBV30	11	TGTGCCTGGAAGGGGAACACTGAAGCTTTCTTT	CAWKGNTEAFF
TRBJ2-4	NA	NA	TRBV30	14	TGTGCCTGGACAGGGGCTTTAGCCAAAAACATTCAGTACTTC	CAWTGALAKNIQYF
TRBJ2-3	NA	TRBD1	TRBV29-1	14	TGCAGCGTTGGAGGGGACAGGGGCACAGATACGCAGTATTTT	CSVGGDRGTDTQYF
TRBJ2-3	NA	NA	TRBV7-2	15	TGTGCCAGCGGCCCTCAGCCTCAGTTGACAGATACGCAGTATTTT	CASGPQPQLTDTQYF
TRBJ2-5	once	NA	TRBV2	13	TGTGCCACTCGGGACTTGAAACAAGAGACCCAGTACTTC	CATRDLKQETQYF
TRBJ2-5	once	NA	TRBV19	13	TGTGCCAGTAGTACCTCAGGGAAGGAGACCCAGTACTTC	CASSTSGKETQYF
TRBJ2-7	NA	TRBD1	TRBV5-1	13	TGCGCCAGCAGCTTCCCGGGACAGGGGGCCAGGGACTTC	CASSFPGQGARDF
TRBJ1-2	NA	NA	TRBV30	11	NA	CAWSVGTGNNF
TRBJ2-5	NA	TRBD2	TRBV6-1	14	TGTGCCAGCAGTGGAGTAGCGGGGGTAGAGACCCAGTACTTC	CASSGVAGVETQYF
TRBJ2-5	NA	NA	TRBV20-1	10	TGCGGTGCGGGGCAAGAGACCCAGTACTTC	CGAGQETQYF
TRBJ2-5	NA	NA	TRBV2	12	TGTGCCAGCAGACCGGAGGTCAGGGACCAGTACTTC	CASRPEVRDQYF
TRBJ2-5	many	NA	TRBV28	13	TGTGCCAGCAACTTTAGGCTCCAAGAGACCCAGTACTTC	CASNFRLQETQYF
TRBJ1-3	NA	NA	TRBV7-9	15	TGTGCCAGCAGCTTAACGCAGGAAACGGGAAACACCATATATTTT	CASSLTQETGNTIYF
TRBJ1-5	few	NA	TRBV29-1	14	TGCAGCGTCCAGGGGACGTATGGCAATCAGCCCCAGCATTTT	CSVQGTYGNQPQHF
TRBJ1-5	NA	NA	TRBV6-5	14	TGTGCCAGCAGTCAGGACTATAGCAATCAGCCCCAGCATTTT	CASSQDYSNQPQHF
TRBJ2-5	NA	TRBD2	TRBV2	15	TGTGCCAGCAGGAGACGCGGACTAGCGCCAGAGACCCAGTACTTC	CASRRRGLAPETQYF
TRBJ2-5	NA	NA	TRBV11-2	14	TGTGCCAGCAGCTTAGATCCGAAACAAGAGACCCAGTACTTC	CASSLDPKQETQYF
TRBJ1-2	NA	NA	TRBV11-2	16	TGTGCCAGCAGCCACCCTCCTAGGGGTGGGTTTTATGGCTACACCTTC	CASSHPPRGGFYGYTF
TRBJ2-6	NA	TRBD1	TRBV9	18	TGTGCCAGCAGCGCGTCCGGGACAGGCTTAGCTGGGGCCAACGTCCTGACTTTC	CASSASGTGLAGANVLTF
TRBJ1-2	NA	NA	TRBV29-1	11	TGCAGCGTTCCCTCAGGCTATGGCTACACCTTC	CSVPSGYGYTF
TRBJ1-2	NA	NA	TRBV6-6	14	TGTGCCAGCAGTTACTCGGACCAAAACTATGGCTACACCTTC	CASSYSDQNYGYTF
TRBJ2-5	NA	NA	TRBV6-1	13	TGTGCCAGCAGTGATGTCTCACAAGAGACCCAGTACTTC	CASSDVSQETQYF
TRBJ1-1	NA	TRBD1	TRBV29-1	12	TGCAGCGTTGGGTACAGGGGCACTGAAGCTTTCTTT	CSVGYRGTEAFF
TRBJ1-6	few	TRBD1	TRBV29-1	14	TGCAGCGCCCGCCAGGGGGGTCGGAATTCACCCCTCCACTTT	CSARQGGRNSPLHF
TRBJ2-5	NA	NA	TRBV29-1	13	TGCAGCGTTGTGCGCGGGGTCGGGGAGACCCAGTACTTC	CSVVRGVGETQYF
TRBJ2-1	NA	NA	TRBV4-3	15	TGCGCCAGCAGCCAAGATCGCGGGACTTACAATGAGCAGTTCTTC	CASSQDRGTYNEQFF
TRBJ2-5	few	TRBD2	TRBV7-8	16	TGTGCCAGCAGCCCCAGGGTCTCGCGGGGGGAAGAGACCCAGTACTTC	CASSPRVSRGEETQYF
TRBJ1-5	NA	NA	TRBV30	11	TGTGCCTGGAGTTCCGGACCCGAAAAGCATTTT	CAWSSGPEKHF
TRBJ2-6	NA	NA	TRBV11-2	13	TGTGCCAGCAGACTTTCCGGGGCCAACGTCCTGACTTTC	CASRLSGANVLTF
TRBJ2-3	once	TRBD2	TRBV2	13	TGTGCCAGCAGTTTACTAGCGTTAGATACGCAGTATTTT	CASSLLALDTQYF
TRBJ1-2	NA	NA	TRBV4-3	16	TGCGCCAGCAGCCCTGCCGGAGCAGGGGAACACTATGGCTACACCTTC	CASSPAGAGEHYGYTF
TRBJ1-4	NA	NA	TRBV29-1	11	TGCAGCGTTGAGGCTAATGAAAAACTGTTTTTT	CSVEANEKLFF
TRBJ1-6	NA	NA	TRBV7-2	12	TGTGCCAGCAGTACACGGAATTCACCCCTCCACTTT	CASSTRNSPLHF
TRBJ2-5	once	NA	TRBV29-1	12	TGCAGCGTGCGGTTCCCCCAGGAGACCCAGTACTTC	CSVRFPQETQYF